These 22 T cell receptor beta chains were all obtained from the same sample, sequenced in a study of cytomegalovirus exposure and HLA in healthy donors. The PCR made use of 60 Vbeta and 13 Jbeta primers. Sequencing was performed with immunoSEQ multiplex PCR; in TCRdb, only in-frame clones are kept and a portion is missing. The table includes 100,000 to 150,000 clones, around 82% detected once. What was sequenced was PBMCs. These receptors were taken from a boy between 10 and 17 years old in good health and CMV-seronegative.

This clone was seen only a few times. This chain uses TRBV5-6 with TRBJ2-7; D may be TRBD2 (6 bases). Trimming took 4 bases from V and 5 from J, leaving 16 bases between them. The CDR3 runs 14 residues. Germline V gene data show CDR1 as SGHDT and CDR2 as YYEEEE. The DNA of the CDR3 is TGTGCCAGCAGCCCCCTTCGGGGGAGCCACGAGCAGTACTTC. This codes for CASSPLRGSHEQYF.

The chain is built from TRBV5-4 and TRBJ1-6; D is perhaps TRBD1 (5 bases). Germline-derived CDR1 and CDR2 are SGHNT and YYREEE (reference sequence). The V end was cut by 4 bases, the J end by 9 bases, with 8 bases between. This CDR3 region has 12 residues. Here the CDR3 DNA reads TGTGCCAGCAGCCTAGACAGTTCACCCCTCCACTTT. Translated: CASSLDSSPLHF.

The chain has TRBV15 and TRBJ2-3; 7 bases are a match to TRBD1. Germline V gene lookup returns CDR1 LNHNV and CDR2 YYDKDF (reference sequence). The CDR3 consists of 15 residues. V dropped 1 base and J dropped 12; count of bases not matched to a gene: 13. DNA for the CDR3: TGTGCCACCAGCAGAGGCAATGAACAGGGGACCACCCAGTATTTT. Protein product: CATSRGNEQGTTQYF.

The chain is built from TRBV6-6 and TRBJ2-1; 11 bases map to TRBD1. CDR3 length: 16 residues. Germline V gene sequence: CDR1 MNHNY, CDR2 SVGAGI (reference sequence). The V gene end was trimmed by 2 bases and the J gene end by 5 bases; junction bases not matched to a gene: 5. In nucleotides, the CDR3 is TGTGCCAGCAGTTACATCAGGGACAGGGGGAACAATGAGCAGTTCTTC. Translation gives CASSYIRDRGNNEQFF.

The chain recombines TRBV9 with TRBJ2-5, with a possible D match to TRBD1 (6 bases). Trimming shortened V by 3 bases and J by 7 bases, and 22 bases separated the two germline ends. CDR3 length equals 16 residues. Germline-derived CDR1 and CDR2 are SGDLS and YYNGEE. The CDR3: CASSGQRQVPPPTQYF. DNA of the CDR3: TGTGCCAGCAGCGGCCAACGACAGGTTCCACCGCCGACCCAGTACTTC.

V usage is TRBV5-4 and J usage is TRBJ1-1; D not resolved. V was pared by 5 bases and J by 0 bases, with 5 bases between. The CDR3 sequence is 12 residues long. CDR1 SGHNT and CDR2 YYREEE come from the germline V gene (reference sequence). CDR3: CASRSLNTEAFF. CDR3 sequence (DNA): TGTGCCAGCAGGTCTCTGAACACTGAAGCTTTCTTT.

CDR3 nucleotides: TGTGCCAGCAGTCATGGACAGAACACTGAAGCTTTCTTT. Protein: CASSHGQNTEAFF. The chain uses TRBV6-5 and TRBJ1-1; possibly TRBD1 for D (5 bases). This CDR3 comprises 13 residues. Germline values: CDR1 MNHEY, CDR2 SVGAGI. Between the trimmed V and J ends, which lost 5 bases and 1 base, there was a span of 8 bases.

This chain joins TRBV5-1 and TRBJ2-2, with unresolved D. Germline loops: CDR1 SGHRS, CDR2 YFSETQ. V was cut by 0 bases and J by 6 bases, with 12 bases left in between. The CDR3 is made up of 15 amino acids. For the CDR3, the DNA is TGCGCCAGCAGCTTGGGTGATAGAGACTCCGGGGAGCTGTTTTTT. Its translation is CASSLGDRDSGELFF.

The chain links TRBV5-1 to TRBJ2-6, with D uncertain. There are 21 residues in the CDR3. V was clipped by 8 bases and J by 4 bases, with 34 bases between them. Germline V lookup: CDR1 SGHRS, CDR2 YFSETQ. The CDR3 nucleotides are TGCGCCAGTACACGAACTGGTTGGAGAAATCCGGTAACCTCCGGGGCCAACGTCCTGACTTTC. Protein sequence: CASTRTGWRNPVTSGANVLTF. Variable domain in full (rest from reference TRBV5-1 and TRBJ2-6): KAGVTQTPRYLIKTRGQQVTLSCSPISGHRSVSWYQQTPGQGLQFLFEYFSETQRNKGNFPGRFSGRQFSNSRSEMNVSTLELGDSALYLCASTRTGWRNPVTSGANVLTFGAGSRLTVL.

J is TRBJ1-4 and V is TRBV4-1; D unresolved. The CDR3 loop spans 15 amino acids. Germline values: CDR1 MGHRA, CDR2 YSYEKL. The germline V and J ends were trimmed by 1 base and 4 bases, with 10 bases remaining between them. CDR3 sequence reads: CASSQGPGFNEKLFF. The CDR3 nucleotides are TGCGCCAGCAGCCAAGGACCGGGGTTTAATGAAAAACTGTTTTTT.

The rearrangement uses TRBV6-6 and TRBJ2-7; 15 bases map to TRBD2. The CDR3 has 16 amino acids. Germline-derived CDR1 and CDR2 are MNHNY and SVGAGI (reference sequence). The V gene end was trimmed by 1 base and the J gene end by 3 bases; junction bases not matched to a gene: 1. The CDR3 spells CASSYWTSGGDYEQYF. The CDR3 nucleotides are TGTGCCAGCAGTTACTGGACTAGCGGGGGGGACTACGAGCAGTACTTC.

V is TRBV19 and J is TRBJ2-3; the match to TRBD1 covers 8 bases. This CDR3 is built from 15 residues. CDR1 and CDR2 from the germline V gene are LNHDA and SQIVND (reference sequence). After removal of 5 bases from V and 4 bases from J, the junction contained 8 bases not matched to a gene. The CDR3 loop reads CASSLGQVGADTQYF. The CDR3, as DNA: TGTGCCAGTAGTTTGGGACAGGTTGGGGCAGATACGCAGTATTTT.

CDR3 sequence: CASSERPTGVGSPLHF. The CDR3 DNA follows: TGTGCCAGCAGTGAGAGACCGACAGGGGTGGGTTCACCCCTCCACTTT. The chain couples TRBV6-1 to TRBJ1-6, with 8 bases that match TRBD1. V lost 3 bases and J lost 9; bases outside the gene matches: 10. This CDR3 is 16 amino acids long. Looked up from germline, CDR1 is MNHNS and CDR2 is SASEGT.

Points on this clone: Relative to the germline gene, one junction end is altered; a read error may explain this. This CDR3 is CASSEGITYEQYF. For the CDR3, the DNA is TGTGCTAGCAGCGAGGGAATAACCTACGAGCAGTACTTC. This chain links TRBV7-7 with TRBJ2-7; perhaps TRBD2 as D (5 bases). Germline values: CDR1 SSHAT, CDR2 FNYEAQ (reference sequence). CDR3 length: 13 residues. The full variable domain, rest sourced from reference TRBV7-7 and TRBJ2-7, is GAGVSQSPRYKVTKRGQDVTLRCDPISSHATLYWYQQALGQGPEFLTYFNYEAQPDKSGLPSDRFSAERPEGSISTLTIQRTEQRDSAMYRCASSEGITYEQYFGPGTRLTVT.

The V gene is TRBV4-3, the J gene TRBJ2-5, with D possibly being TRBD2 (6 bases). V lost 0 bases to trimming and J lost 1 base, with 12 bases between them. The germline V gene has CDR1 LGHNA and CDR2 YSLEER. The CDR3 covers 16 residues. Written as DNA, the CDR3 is TGCGCCAGCAGCCAAGATGGACGCGGGACCCAAGAGACCCAGTACTTC. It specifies CASSQDGRGTQETQYF.

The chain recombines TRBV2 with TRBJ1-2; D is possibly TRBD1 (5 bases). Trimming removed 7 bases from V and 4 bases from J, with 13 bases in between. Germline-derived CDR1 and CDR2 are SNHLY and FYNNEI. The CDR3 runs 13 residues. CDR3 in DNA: TGTGCCAGCAAGATGGGGCGCGGCTATGGCTACACCTTC. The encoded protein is CASKMGRGYGYTF.

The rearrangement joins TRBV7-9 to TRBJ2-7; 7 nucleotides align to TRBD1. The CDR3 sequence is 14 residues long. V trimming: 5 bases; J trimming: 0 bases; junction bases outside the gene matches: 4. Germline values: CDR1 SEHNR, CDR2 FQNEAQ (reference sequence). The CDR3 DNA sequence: TGTGCCAGCAGCCCTGGACAGGTCTCCTACGAGCAGTACTTC. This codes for CASSPGQVSYEQYF.

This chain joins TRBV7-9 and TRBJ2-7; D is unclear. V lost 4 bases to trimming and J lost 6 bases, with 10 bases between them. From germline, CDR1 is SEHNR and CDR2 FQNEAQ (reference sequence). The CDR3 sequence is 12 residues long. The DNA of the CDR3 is TGTGCCAGCAGCTCTCAGCGACCCGAGCAGTACTTC. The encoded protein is CASSSQRPEQYF.

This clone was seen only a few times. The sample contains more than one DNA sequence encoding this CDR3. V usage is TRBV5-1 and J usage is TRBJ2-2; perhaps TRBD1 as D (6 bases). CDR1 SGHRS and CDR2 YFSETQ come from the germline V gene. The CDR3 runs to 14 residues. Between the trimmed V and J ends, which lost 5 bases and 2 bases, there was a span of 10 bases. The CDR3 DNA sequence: TGCGCCAGCAGTCTGGACAGAAACACCGGGGAGCTGTTTTTT. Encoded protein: CASSLDRNTGELFF.

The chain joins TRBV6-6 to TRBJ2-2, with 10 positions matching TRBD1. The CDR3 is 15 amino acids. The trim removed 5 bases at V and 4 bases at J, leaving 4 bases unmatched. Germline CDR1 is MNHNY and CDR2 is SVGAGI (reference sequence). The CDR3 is CASSPGTGVTGELFF. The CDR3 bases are TGTGCCAGCAGTCCCGGGACAGGGGTCACCGGGGAGCTGTTTTTT.

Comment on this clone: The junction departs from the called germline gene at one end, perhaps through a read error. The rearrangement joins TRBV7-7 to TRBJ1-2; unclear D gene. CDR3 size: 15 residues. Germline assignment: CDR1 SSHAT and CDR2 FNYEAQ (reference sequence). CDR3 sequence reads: CASSPGRYANYGYTF. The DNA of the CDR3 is TGTGCTAGCAGCCCAGGCAGGTACGCTAACTATGGCTACACCTTC.

The CDR3 here is CASSDGTALQETQYF. CDR3 coding DNA: TGCGCCAGCAGCGACGGGACAGCCCTGCAAGAGACCCAGTACTTC. This chain joins TRBV5-1 and TRBJ2-5; 7 positions agree with TRBD1. J gave up 2 bases and V 4 bases, and 8 bases lay outside the gene matches. The CDR3 extends over 15 amino acids. The germline V gene has CDR1 SGHRS and CDR2 YFSETQ.